The 8 T cell receptor beta chains in this list originate from one sample, sequenced in a study of blood T cell repertoires in COVID-19. Data came from immunoSEQ multiplex PCR; TCRdb stores just in-frame clones and leaves some out. The sample lists about 360,000 clones; more than 85% were seen once. The sample was peripheral blood. The receptors were gathered from a human donor in a cohort sampled during active COVID-19.

The count of this clone is one. This rearrangement joins TRBV30 to TRBJ2-6, with D possibly matching TRBD2 (5 bases). The CDR3 has 14 residues. V dropped 0 bases and J dropped 4 bases, with 7 bases sitting between them. The germline V gene encodes CDR1 GTSNPN and CDR2 SVGIG (reference sequence). The CDR3 DNA sequence: TGTGCCTGGAGTGTCACTAGAGGGGCCAACGTCCTGACTTTC. This sequence encodes CAWSVTRGANVLTF.

Here the CDR3 reads CASSLEGLAGGQDEQFF. In nucleotides, the CDR3 is TGTGCCAGCAGCTTAGAAGGACTAGCGGGAGGACAGGATGAGCAGTTCTTC. V gene TRBV7-2 combines with J gene TRBJ2-1; 14 bases match TRBD2. This CDR3 region has 17 residues. With 1 base clipped from V and 8 bases from J, the junction kept 7 bases outside the gene matches. CDR1 and CDR2 (germline): SGHTA, FQGNSA.

V is TRBV4-1 and J is TRBJ2-7, with 9 bases identical to TRBD2. This CDR3 contains 15 residues. Germline assignment: CDR1 MGHRA and CDR2 YSYEKL. The V and J ends lost 1 base and 3 bases, in that order; junction bases with no gene match: 4. CDR3 DNA sequence: TGCGCCAGCAGCCAAGCGACTAGCGGATACTACGAGCAGTACTTC. Its protein product is CASSQATSGYYEQYF.

V and J are TRBV5-1 and TRBJ2-7; 9 nucleotides match TRBD1. There are 15 residues in the CDR3. V shed 9 bases and J 2 bases; nucleotides not matched to a gene: 12. Germline CDR1 reads SGHRS; CDR2 reads YFSETQ. The CDR3 region is CATTARDRAPYEQYF. The CDR3, as DNA: TGCGCCACCACCGCCCGGGACAGGGCCCCCTACGAGCAGTACTTC.

The rearrangement uses TRBV19 and TRBJ2-5, with a tentative D call TRBD1 (6 bases). CDR3 length: 15 amino acids. Germline CDR1 LNHDA, CDR2 SQIVND (reference sequence). Trimming removed 8 bases from V and 0 bases from J, with 16 bases in between. The CDR3 bases are TGTGCCAGTCGGAATCGGGGACAAAACCAAGAGACCCAGTACTTC. As protein: CASRNRGQNQETQYF.

This clone was seen repeatedly, ten times or more. In the same sample, other DNA sequences code for this CDR3. The chain recombines TRBV7-9 with TRBJ2-5; tentative D call: TRBD2 (6 bases). Trimming removed 5 bases from V and 5 bases from J, with 12 bases in between. Germline V CDR1 and CDR2: SEHNR, FQNEAQ (reference sequence). The CDR3 runs to 13 residues. The CDR3 sequence is CASSPRGSETQYF. The CDR3 DNA follows: TGTGCCAGCAGCCCCCGGGGGTCGGAGACCCAGTACTTC.

The CDR3 DNA sequence: TGTGCCAGTAGTATAGGTCGGGGTGACACTGAAGCTTTCTTT. Amino acid sequence: CASSIGRGDTEAFF. The chain links TRBV19 to TRBJ1-1, with no clear D. The CDR3 length is 14 residues. Germline loops: CDR1 LNHDA, CDR2 SQIVND (reference sequence). V gave up 1 base and J gave up 3 bases, with 9 bases separating them.

This chain joins TRBV5-6 and TRBJ2-5, with D perhaps TRBD2 (5 bases). With 4 bases removed from V and 5 bases from J, the gap between germline ends came to 12 bases. Germline values: CDR1 SGHDT, CDR2 YYEEEE. CDR3 length equals 13 residues. Here the CDR3 DNA reads TGTGCCAGCAGCAGGCGGCCGGGGGAGACCCAGTACTTC. This translates into CASSRRPGETQYF.